These 18 T cell receptor beta chains were all obtained from the same sample, sequenced in a study of blood T cells in healthy people across ages. A J-beta primer mix and a sample-barcoded 5' primer were used in a second PCR of about 7 to 12 cycles. Via MiXCR, TCRdb re-called the 5' RACE reads, giving one row per CDR3 protein. The sample shows 700,000 to 950,000 distinct CDR3 sequences, 58% of them seen only once. Material for sequencing was blood. These receptors came from a man aged 25-45 years in good health.

The chain couples TRBV5-1 to TRBJ2-1, with 13 bases lining up with TRBD2. This CDR3 comprises 19 residues. Looked up from germline, CDR1 is SGHRS and CDR2 is YFSETQ. V lost 0 bases and J lost 4; bases outside the gene matches: 10. The CDR3 here is CASSLGLAGGIEKYNEQFF. The CDR3 bases are TGCGCCAGCAGCTTGGGACTAGCGGGGGGCATCGAGAAATACAATGAGCAGTTCTTC.

Concerning this clonotype: A read error may be the cause here, since a much bigger clone is one base away. The rearrangement uses TRBV9 and TRBJ2-1, with unresolved D. The CDR3 loop spans 11 amino acids. The V gene's germline CDR1 is SGDLS and CDR2 YYNGEE. In DNA form, the CDR3 reads TGTGCCAACAGCGTTGGAGCCGAGCAGTTCTTC. Residues: CANSVGAEQFF.

Only a few counts were recorded for this clonotype. The rearrangement links TRBV29-1 to TRBJ2-7; D might be TRBD2 (6 bases). The ends were cut back, 5 bases at V and 1 base at J, with 18 bases in the middle. CDR3 length: 15 amino acids. CDR1 and CDR2 from the germline V gene are SQVTM and ANQGSEA. CDR3: CSVSGPEGRSYEQYF. The CDR3 DNA follows: TGCAGCGTTAGTGGCCCGGAGGGACGGTCCTACGAGCAGTACTTC.

The rearrangement uses TRBV5-1 and TRBJ2-5; D not resolved. CDR1 is SGHRS, CDR2 YFSETQ, per germline. Trimming took 0 bases from V and 2 from J, leaving 11 bases between them. CDR3 length: 15 amino acids. The CDR3 DNA sequence: TGCGCCAGCAGCTTGGTAGGGTTTGAGCAAGAGACCCAGTACTTC. Its translation is CASSLVGFEQETQYF.

The chain has TRBV7-9 and TRBJ2-3; 8 bases are a match to TRBD1. Unmatched junction bases numbered 13, after V lost 5 bases and J lost 0 bases. The CDR3 has 18 residues. CDR1 and CDR2 (germline): SEHNR, FQNEAQ (reference sequence). CDR3 residues: CASSPPVRTGRSTDTQYF. CDR3 sequence (DNA): TGTGCCAGCAGCCCACCAGTCAGGACAGGGAGGAGCACAGATACGCAGTATTTT.

The chain couples TRBV7-6 to TRBJ2-5; 9 bases are shared with TRBD2. Unmatched junction bases numbered 13, after V lost 0 bases and J lost 8 bases. Germline lookup yields CDR1 SGHVS and CDR2 FNYEAQ. The CDR3 spans 17 residues. DNA of the CDR3: TGTGCCAGCAGCTTAGCGGAGGCGGGAGGGCTCCCATACACCCAGTACTTC. This encodes CASSLAEAGGLPYTQYF.

Only one count was recorded for this clonotype. This chain joins TRBV4-2 and TRBJ2-1, with 11 bases that match TRBD1. Germline CDR1 is LGHNA and CDR2 is YNFKEQ. The trim removed 4 bases at V and 9 bases at J, leaving 8 bases unmatched. The CDR3 totals 15 residues. The CDR3 DNA follows: TGTGCCAGCAGCCCTCCACGGACAGGGGGCGGTGAGCAGTTCTTC. This encodes CASSPPRTGGGEQFF.

The chain employs TRBV20-1 and TRBJ2-3; D perhaps matches TRBD2 (5 bases). Trimming left V 6 bases short and J 0 bases short, with 13 bases between. Germline values: CDR1 DFQATT, CDR2 SNEGSKA (reference sequence). This CDR3 is built from 14 residues. CDR3 DNA sequence: TGCAGTGCCCCAGTCGGGGTTAGCACAGATACGCAGTATTTT. Amino acid sequence: CSAPVGVSTDTQYF.

The chain uses TRBV5-1 and TRBJ2-1; D may be TRBD1 (6 bases). The V end lost 4 bases, the J end lost 7 bases, and 18 bases lay between the germline ends. The CDR3 extends over 15 amino acids. Germline V gives CDR1 SGHRS, CDR2 YFSETQ. The CDR3 sequence is CASSLRPGEKNEQFF. CDR3 sequence (DNA): TGCGCCAGCAGCCTGCGACCAGGGGAGAAAAATGAGCAGTTCTTC. Full variable domain (rest looked up from reference TRBV5-1 and TRBJ2-1): KAGVTQTPRYLIKTRGQQVTLSCSPISGHRSVSWYQQTPGQGLQFLFEYFSETQRNKGNFPGRFSGRQFSNSRSEMNVSTLELGDSALYLCASSLRPGEKNEQFFGPGTRLTVL.

The chain recombines TRBV25-1 with TRBJ2-3, with D perhaps TRBD1 or TRBD2 (6 bases each). Trimming cost V 9 bases and J 8 bases, with 18 bases left between them. Germline-derived CDR1 and CDR2 are MGHDK and SYGVNS. The CDR3 runs to 13 residues. As DNA, the CDR3 is TGTGCCAGTAGAACCTCGGGGGCTCCTACGCAGTATTTT. Its protein is CASRTSGAPTQYF.

J is TRBJ2-5 and V is TRBV7-2, with 7 bases fitting TRBD1. Germline values: CDR1 SGHTA, CDR2 FQGNSA. Trimming took 3 bases from V and 1 from J; bases not matched to a gene: 5. This CDR3 contains 15 residues. The CDR3 sequence is CASSFYGTAQETQYF. The CDR3 DNA reads as TGTGCCAGCAGCTTCTACGGGACAGCCCAAGAGACCCAGTACTTC.

Written as DNA, the CDR3 is TGTGCCACCAGTGCCAGGGCAGGAGAGACCCAGTACTTC. Protein: CATSARAGETQYF. The chain links TRBV24-1 to TRBJ2-5; D may be TRBD1 (5 bases). This CDR3 is 13 amino acids long. Looked up from germline, CDR1 is KGHDR and CDR2 is SFDVKD. Trimming took off 5 bases at V and 4 bases at J, with 10 bases between the two ends.

This chain connects TRBV7-9 to TRBJ1-2, with D possibly matching TRBD1 (6 bases). Germline V CDR1 and CDR2: SEHNR, FQNEAQ (reference sequence). The CDR3 contains 14 residues. The V end was cut by 1 base, the J end by 2 bases, with 8 bases between. The CDR3 is CASSLETGNYGYTF. The CDR3 DNA reads as TGTGCCAGCAGCTTAGAGACAGGCAACTATGGCTACACCTTC.

The V call is TRBV20-1, the J call TRBJ2-3; D is perhaps TRBD2 (5 bases). Germline CDR1 DFQATT, CDR2 SNEGSKA (reference sequence). V was trimmed by 4 bases and J by 2 bases, leaving 16 bases between them. This CDR3 is 15 amino acids long. In DNA, the CDR3 is TGCAGTGCTACAACTCCGACTACTTTCACAGATACGCAGTATTTT. This sequence encodes CSATTPTTFTDTQYF.

The chain uses TRBV20-1 and TRBJ2-5, with D perhaps given as TRBD1 or TRBD2 (5 bases each). TRBJ2-7 matches the DNA end more closely, so the J call is doubtful. This CDR3 has 17 amino acids. The germline V gene has CDR1 DFQATT and CDR2 SNEGSKA (reference sequence). The CDR3 sequence: CSDPSKAQGVWSYEQYF. Here the CDR3 DNA reads TGCAGTGACCCTTCAAAAGCTCAGGGAGTTTGGTCCTACGAGCAGTACTTC.

V and J are TRBV15 and TRBJ1-2; 7 positions match TRBD1. Looked up from germline, CDR1 is LNHNV and CDR2 is YYDKDF (reference sequence). V lost 5 bases, J lost 4 bases, and 4 bases stayed unmatched. CDR3 length: 13 residues. CDR3 region: CATSDRDGYGYTF. DNA of the CDR3: TGTGCCACCAGCGACAGGGATGGCTATGGCTACACCTTC.

This sequence joins TRBV20-1 and TRBJ2-1; D possibly matches TRBD1 or TRBD2 (5 bases each). The CDR3 has 16 residues. Germline V CDR1 and CDR2: DFQATT, SNEGSKA (reference sequence). The V and J ends lost 4 bases and 0 bases respectively, with 16 bases between them. The CDR3 region has the DNA TGCAGTGCTATTGACCGGGACGGAAGCTCCTACAATGAGCAGTTCTTC. This sequence encodes CSAIDRDGSSYNEQFF.

V is TRBV7-2 and J is TRBJ1-5, with no clear D. Germline CDR1 is SGHTA and CDR2 is FQGNSA. Trimming removed 3 bases at V and 5 bases at J, with 8 bases between. This CDR3 has 13 amino acids. CDR3 nucleotides: TGTGCCAGCAGCTTCGGGGTTGATCAGCCCCAGCATTTT. Translation: CASSFGVDQPQHF. Drawing the rest from reference TRBV7-2 and TRBJ1-5, the complete variable domain is GAGVSQSPSNKVTEKGKDVELRCDPISGHTALYWYRQSLGQGLEFLIYFQGNSAPDKSGLPSDRFSAERTGGSVSTLTIQRTQQEDSAVYLCASSFGVDQPQHFGDGTRLSIL.